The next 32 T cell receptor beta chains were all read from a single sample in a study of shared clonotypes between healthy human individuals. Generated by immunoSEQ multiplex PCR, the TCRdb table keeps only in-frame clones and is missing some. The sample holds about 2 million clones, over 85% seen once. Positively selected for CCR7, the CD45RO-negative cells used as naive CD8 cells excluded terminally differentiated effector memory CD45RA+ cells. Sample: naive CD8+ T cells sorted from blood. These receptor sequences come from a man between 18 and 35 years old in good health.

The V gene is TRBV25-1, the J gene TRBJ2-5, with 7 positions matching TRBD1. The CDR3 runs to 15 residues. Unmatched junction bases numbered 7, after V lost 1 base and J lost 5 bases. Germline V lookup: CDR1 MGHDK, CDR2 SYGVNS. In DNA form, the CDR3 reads TGTGCCAGCAGTGAATCTCTTAAGGGGGCGGAGACCCAGTACTTC. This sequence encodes CASSESLKGAETQYF. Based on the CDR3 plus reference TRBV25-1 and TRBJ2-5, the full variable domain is EADIYQTPRYLVIGTGKKITLECSQTMGHDKMYWYQQDPGMELHLIHYSYGVNSTEKGDLSSESTVSRIRTEHFPLTLESARPSHTSQYLCASSESLKGAETQYFGPGTRLLVL.

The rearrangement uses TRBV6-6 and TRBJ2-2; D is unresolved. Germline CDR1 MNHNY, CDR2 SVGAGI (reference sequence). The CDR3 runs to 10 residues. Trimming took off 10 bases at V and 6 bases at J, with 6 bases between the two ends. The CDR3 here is CATRSGELFF. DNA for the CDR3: TGTGCCACCCGGTCCGGGGAGCTGTTTTTT.

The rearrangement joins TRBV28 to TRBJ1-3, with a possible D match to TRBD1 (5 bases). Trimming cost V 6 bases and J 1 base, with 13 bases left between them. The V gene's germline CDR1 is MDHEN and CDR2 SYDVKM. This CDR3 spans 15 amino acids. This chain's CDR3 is CASSTSGGSGNTIYF. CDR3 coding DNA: TGTGCCAGCAGCACCTCCGGGGGGTCTGGAAACACCATATATTTT. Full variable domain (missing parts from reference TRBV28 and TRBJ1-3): DVKVTQSSRYLVKRTGEKVFLECVQDMDHENMFWYRQDPGLGLRLIYFSYDVKMKEKGDIPEGYSVSREKKERFSLILESASTNQTSMYLCASSTSGGSGNTIYFGEGSWLTVV.

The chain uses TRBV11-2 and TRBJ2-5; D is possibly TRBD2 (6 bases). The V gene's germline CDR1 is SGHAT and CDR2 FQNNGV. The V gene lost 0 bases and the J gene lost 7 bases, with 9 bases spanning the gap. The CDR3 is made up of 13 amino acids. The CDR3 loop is CASSLEFSGTQYF. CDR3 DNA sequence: TGTGCCAGCAGCTTAGAGTTTAGCGGGACCCAGTACTTC.

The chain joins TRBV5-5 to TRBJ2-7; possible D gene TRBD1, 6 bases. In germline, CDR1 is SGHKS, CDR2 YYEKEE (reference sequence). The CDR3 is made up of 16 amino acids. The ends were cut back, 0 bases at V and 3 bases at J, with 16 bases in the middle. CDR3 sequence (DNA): TGTGCCAGCAGCTTGGAGGGGGACCGGAGGATCTACGAGCAGTACTTC. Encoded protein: CASSLEGDRRIYEQYF.

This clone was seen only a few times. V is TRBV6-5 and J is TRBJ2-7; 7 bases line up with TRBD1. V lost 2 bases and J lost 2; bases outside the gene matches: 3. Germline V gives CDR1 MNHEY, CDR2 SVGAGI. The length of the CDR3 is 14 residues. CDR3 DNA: TGTGCCAGCAGTTACGATGGGACAGCCTACGAGCAGTACTTC. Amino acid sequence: CASSYDGTAYEQYF.

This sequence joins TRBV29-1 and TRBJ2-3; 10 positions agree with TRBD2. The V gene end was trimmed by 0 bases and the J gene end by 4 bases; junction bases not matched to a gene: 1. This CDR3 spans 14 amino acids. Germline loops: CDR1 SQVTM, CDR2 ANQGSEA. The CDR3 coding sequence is TGCAGCGTTGAAGAAGCGGGGGGGCCAGATACGCAGTATTTT. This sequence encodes CSVEEAGGPDTQYF.

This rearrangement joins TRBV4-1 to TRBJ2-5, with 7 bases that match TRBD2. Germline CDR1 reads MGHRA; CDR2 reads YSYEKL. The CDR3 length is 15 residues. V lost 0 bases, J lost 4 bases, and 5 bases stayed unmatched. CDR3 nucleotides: TGCGCCAGCAGCCAAGAGGGGGGGTATTTAGAGACCCAGTACTTC. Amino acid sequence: CASSQEGGYLETQYF.

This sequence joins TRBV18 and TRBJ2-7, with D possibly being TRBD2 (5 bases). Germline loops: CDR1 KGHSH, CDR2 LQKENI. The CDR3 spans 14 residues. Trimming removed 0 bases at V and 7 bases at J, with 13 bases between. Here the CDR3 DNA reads TGTGCCAGCTCACCACCCGTCAGCCCGGGAGAGCAGTACTTC. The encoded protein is CASSPPVSPGEQYF. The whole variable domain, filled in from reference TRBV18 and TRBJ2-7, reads NAGVMQNPRHLVRRRGQEARLRCSPMKGHSHVYWYRQLPEEGLKFMVYLQKENIIDESGMPKERFSAEFPKEGPSILRIQQVVRGDSAAYFCASSPPVSPGEQYFGPGTRLTVT.

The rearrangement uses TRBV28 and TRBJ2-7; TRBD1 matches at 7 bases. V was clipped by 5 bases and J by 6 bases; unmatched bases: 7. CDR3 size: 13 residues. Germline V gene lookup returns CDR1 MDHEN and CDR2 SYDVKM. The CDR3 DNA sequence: TGTGCCAGCAGTGTCCGGGACAGCGTCGAGCAGTACTTC. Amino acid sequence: CASSVRDSVEQYF.

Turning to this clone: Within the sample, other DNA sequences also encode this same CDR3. CDR3 sequence reads: CASSYSPQGYEQYF. The CDR3 DNA reads TGTGCCAGCAGTTACTCCCCACAGGGCTACGAGCAGTACTTC. J is TRBJ2-7 and V is TRBV6-5; maybe TRBD1 (6 bases). Trimming shortened V by 0 bases and J by 3 bases, and 9 bases separated the two germline ends. The CDR3 length is 14 residues. CDR1 is MNHEY and CDR2 is SVGAGI in the germline V gene.

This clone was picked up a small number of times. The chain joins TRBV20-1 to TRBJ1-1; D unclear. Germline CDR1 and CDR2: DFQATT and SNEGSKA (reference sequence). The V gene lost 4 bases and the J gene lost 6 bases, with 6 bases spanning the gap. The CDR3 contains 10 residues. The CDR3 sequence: CSAIVPEAFF. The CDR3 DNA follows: TGCAGTGCTATCGTCCCTGAAGCTTTCTTT.

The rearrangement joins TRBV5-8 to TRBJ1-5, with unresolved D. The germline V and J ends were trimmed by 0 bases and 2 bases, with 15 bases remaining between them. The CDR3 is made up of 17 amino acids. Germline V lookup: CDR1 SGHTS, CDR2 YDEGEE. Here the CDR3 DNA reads TGTGCCAGCAGCTTGGAGGGTTATCTTGGCGGCAATCAGCCCCAGCATTTT. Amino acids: CASSLEGYLGGNQPQHF. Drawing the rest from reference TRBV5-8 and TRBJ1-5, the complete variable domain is EAGVTQSPTHLIKTRGQQATLRCSPISGHTSVYWYQQALGLGLQFLLWYDEGEERNRGNFPPRFSGRQFPNYSSELNVNALELEDSALYLCASSLEGYLGGNQPQHFGDGTRLSIL.

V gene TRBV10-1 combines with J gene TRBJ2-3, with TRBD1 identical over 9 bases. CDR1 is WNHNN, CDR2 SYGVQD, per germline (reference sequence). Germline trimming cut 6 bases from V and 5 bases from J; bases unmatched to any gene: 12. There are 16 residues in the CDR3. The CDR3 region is CASSSLSLDRGDTQYF. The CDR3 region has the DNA TGCGCCAGCAGCTCCCTAAGCTTGGACAGGGGAGATACGCAGTATTTT.

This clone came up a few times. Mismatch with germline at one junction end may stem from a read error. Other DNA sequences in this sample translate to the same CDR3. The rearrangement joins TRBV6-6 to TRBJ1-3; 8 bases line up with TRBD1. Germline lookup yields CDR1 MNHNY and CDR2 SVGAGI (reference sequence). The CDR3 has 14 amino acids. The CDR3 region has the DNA TGTGCCACCAGTACAGGGGGCTCTGGAAACACCATATATTTT. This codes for CATSTGGSGNTIYF.

The CDR3 loop reads CASGGSVWRITGELFF. The CDR3 DNA sequence: TGTGCCAGCGGAGGAAGTGTGTGGCGTATCACCGGGGAGCTGTTTTTT. The J gene is TRBJ2-2, the V gene TRBV7-2; perhaps TRBD2 as D (5 bases). Germline V gene lookup returns CDR1 SGHTA and CDR2 FQGNSA. The CDR3 covers 16 residues. Trimming removed 8 bases at V and 4 bases at J, with 20 bases between.

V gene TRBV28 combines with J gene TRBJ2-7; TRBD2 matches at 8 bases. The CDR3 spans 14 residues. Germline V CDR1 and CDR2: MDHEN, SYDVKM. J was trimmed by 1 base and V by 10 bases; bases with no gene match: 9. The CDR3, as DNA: TGTGCCATCTCGGGGGGGACCGGATCCTACGAGCAGTACTTC. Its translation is CAISGGTGSYEQYF.

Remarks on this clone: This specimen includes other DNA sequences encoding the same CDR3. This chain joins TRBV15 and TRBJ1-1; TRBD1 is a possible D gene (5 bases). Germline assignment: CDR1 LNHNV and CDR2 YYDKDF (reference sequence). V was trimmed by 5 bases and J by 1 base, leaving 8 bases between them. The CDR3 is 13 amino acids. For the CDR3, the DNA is TGTGCCACCAGCGGCGACAGGAACACTGAAGCTTTCTTT. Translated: CATSGDRNTEAFF.

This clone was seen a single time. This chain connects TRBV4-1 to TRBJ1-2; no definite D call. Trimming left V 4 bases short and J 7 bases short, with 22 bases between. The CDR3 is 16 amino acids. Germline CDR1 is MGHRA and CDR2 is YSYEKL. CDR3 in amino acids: CASSPFLGMFEPGYTF. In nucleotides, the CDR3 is TGCGCCAGCAGCCCTTTCTTGGGCATGTTTGAACCTGGCTACACCTTC.

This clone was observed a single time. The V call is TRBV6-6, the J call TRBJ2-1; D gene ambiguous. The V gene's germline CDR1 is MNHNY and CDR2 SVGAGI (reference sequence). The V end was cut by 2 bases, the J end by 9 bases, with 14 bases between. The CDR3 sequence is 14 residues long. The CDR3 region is CASSYDARSPEQFF. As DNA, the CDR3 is TGTGCCAGCAGTTACGATGCCAGGTCCCCTGAGCAGTTCTTC.

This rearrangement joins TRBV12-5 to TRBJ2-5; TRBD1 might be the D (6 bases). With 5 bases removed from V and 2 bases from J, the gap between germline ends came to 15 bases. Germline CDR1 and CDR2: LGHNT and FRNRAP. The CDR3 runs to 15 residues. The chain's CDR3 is CASGPGVLGQETQYF. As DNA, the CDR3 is TGTGCTAGTGGTCCAGGGGTTTTGGGGCAAGAGACCCAGTACTTC.

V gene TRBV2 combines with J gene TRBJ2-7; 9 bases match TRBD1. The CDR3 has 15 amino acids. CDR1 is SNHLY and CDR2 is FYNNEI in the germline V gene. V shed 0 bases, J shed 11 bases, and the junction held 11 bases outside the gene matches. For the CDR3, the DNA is TGTGCCAGCAGTGAAGCCCCCGGGACAGGGCTCGGCGAGTACTTC. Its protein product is CASSEAPGTGLGEYF.

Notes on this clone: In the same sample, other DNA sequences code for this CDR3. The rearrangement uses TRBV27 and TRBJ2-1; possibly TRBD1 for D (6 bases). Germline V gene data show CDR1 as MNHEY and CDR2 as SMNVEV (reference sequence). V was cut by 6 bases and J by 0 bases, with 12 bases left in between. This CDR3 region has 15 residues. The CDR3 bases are TGTGCCAGCAGCCCCGACAGGAGCTCCTACAATGAGCAGTTCTTC. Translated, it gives CASSPDRSSYNEQFF.

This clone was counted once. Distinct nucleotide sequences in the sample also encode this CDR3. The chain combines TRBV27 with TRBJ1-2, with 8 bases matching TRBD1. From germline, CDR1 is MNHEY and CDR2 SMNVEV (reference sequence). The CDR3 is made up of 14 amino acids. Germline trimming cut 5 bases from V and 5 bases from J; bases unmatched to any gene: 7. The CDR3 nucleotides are TGTGCCAGCAGTCCCCTAGACAGGGGTTATGGCTACACCTTC. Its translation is CASSPLDRGYGYTF.

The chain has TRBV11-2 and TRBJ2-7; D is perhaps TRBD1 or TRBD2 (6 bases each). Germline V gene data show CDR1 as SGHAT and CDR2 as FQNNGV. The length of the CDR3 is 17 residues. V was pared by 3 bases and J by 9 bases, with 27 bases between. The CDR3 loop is CASSLGPGAAPKGGQYF. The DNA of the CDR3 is TGTGCCAGCAGCTTGGGCCCGGGAGCTGCTCCTAAGGGGGGGCAGTACTTC. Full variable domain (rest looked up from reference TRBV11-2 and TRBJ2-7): EAGVAQSPRYKIIEKRQSVAFWCNPISGHATLYWYQQILGQGPKLLIQFQNNGVVDDSQLPKDRFSAERLKGVDSTLKIQPAKLEDSAVYLCASSLGPGAAPKGGQYFGPGTRLTVT.

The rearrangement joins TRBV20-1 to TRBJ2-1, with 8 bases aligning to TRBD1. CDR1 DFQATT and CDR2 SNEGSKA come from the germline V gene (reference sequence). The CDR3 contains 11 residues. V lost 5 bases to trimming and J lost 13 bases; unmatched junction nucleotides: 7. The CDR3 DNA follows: TGCAGTGCTTGGACAGGGTACGGTCAGTTCTTC. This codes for CSAWTGYGQFF.

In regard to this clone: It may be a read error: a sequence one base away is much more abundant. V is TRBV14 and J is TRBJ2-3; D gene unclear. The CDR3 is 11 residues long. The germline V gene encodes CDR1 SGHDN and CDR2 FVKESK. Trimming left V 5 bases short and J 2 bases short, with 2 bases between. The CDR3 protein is CASSITDTQYF. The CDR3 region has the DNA TGTGCCAGCAGCATCACAGATACGCAGTATTTT.

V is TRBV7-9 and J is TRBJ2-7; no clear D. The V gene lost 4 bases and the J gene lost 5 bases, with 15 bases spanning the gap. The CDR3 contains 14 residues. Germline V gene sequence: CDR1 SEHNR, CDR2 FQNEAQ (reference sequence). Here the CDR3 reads CASSSISNPDEQYF. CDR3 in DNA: TGTGCCAGCAGCTCCATTTCGAACCCGGACGAGCAGTACTTC.

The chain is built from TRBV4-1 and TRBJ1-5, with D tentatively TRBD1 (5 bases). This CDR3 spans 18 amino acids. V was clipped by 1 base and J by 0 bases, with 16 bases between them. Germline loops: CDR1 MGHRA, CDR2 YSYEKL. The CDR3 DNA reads TGCGCCAGCAGCCAAGCCTCCCTGCGGGGGGATAGCAATCAGCCCCAGCATTTT. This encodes CASSQASLRGDSNQPQHF.

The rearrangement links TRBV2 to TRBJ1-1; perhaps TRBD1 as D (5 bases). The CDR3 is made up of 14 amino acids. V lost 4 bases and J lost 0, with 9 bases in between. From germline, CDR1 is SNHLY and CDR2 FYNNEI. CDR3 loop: CASSATVMNTEAFF. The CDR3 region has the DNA TGTGCCAGCAGTGCGACAGTCATGAACACTGAAGCTTTCTTT.

The CDR3 DNA sequence: TGTGCCAGCAGGACAGGGGGACCCAACTATGGCTACACCTTC. This translates into CASRTGGPNYGYTF. J is TRBJ1-2 and V is TRBV27; TRBD1 agrees at 9 bases. CDR1 and CDR2 from the germline V gene are MNHEY and SMNVEV (reference sequence). The CDR3 consists of 14 residues. The ends lost 6 bases at V and 2 bases at J; junction bases unmatched: 4.

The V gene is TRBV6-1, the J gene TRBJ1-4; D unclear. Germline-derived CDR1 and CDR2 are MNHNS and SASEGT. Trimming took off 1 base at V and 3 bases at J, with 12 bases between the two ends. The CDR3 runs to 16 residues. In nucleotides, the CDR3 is TGTGCCAGCAGTGAAGACCCATCAGTTGCTAATGAAAAACTGTTTTTT. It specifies CASSEDPSVANEKLFF.